This TCR beta chain was sequenced in a study of shared clonotypes between healthy human individuals. The sequenced material, unsorted PBMC DNA, was run on ten immunoSEQ deep assay plates. The repertoire was sequenced with immunoSEQ multiplex PCR; TCRdb's copy has only in-frame clones and lacks some. The table includes some 530,000 clones, roughly 80% detected once. Source material: PBMCs. The TCR was taken from a woman in her forties in good health. Some clones in this sample may be carry-over from other donors' samples.

The CDR3 region is CASRPGQVTQPQHF. DNA for the CDR3: TGTGCCAGCAGGCCCGGACAGGTTACTCAGCCCCAGCATTTT. The V gene is TRBV6-6, the J gene TRBJ1-5; 7 nucleotides align to TRBD1. Germline CDR1 MNHNY, CDR2 SVGAGI (reference sequence). The CDR3 covers 14 residues. The V and J ends lost 6 bases and 6 bases, in that order; junction bases with no gene match: 8.